A single sample is the source of the 21 T cell receptor beta chains below, sequenced in a study of lymphopenia after photon versus proton radiotherapy. Profiling relied on immunoSEQ multiplex PCR, and the TCRdb table lists in-frame clones only, not all of them. Of around 29,000 clones listed, around nine tenths are singletons. The specimen comprised peripheral blood, sampled from a patient treated with proton-based radiotherapy. These receptors were taken from a woman aged 55-70 years with cholangiocarcinoma. Some clones in this sample may be carry-over from other donors' samples.

The gene calls are TRBV5-1 and TRBJ1-3; D is unresolved. The CDR3 contains 15 residues. V gave up 0 bases and J gave up 0 bases, with 7 bases separating them. Germline loops: CDR1 SGHRS, CDR2 YFSETQ. The DNA of the CDR3 is TGCGCCAGCAGCTTGGGCCGCTCCTCTGGAAACACCATATATTTT. This translates into CASSLGRSSGNTIYF.

V is TRBV18 and J is TRBJ2-7, with D tentatively TRBD1 (6 bases). Trimming removed 3 bases from V and 0 bases from J, with 9 bases in between. The CDR3 runs 14 residues. Per germline, CDR1 KGHSH and CDR2 LQKENI. This CDR3 is CASSPPGDSYEQYF. The CDR3 DNA reads TGTGCCAGCTCACCCCCAGGGGACTCCTACGAGCAGTACTTC. Complete variable domain (other parts from reference TRBV18 and TRBJ2-7): NAGVMQNPRHLVRRRGQEARLRCSPMKGHSHVYWYRQLPEEGLKFMVYLQKENIIDESGMPKERFSAEFPKEGPSILRIQQVVRGDSAAYFCASSPPGDSYEQYFGPGTRLTVT.

The chain is built from TRBV4-1 and TRBJ2-5; possible D gene TRBD1, 6 bases. The germline gives CDR1 MGHRA, CDR2 YSYEKL. The CDR3 runs 15 residues. With 2 bases removed from V and 5 bases from J, the gap between germline ends came to 15 bases. CDR3 nucleotide sequence: TGCGCCAGCAGCCAAAGACAGGTTTCGGGGGAGACCCAGTACTTC. It specifies CASSQRQVSGETQYF.

V is TRBV19 and J is TRBJ2-5; 9 nucleotides line up with TRBD2. Germline CDR1 and CDR2: LNHDA and SQIVND (reference sequence). CDR3 length equals 15 residues. After removal of 5 bases from V and 6 bases from J, the junction contained 10 bases not matched to a gene. CDR3 residues: CASSDSGTSRKTQYF. Here the CDR3 DNA reads TGTGCCAGTAGTGACTCCGGGACTAGCCGGAAGACCCAGTACTTC.

V gene TRBV18 combines with J gene TRBJ1-5; D possibly corresponds to TRBD1 (5 bases). The CDR3 extends over 17 amino acids. Per germline, CDR1 KGHSH and CDR2 LQKENI. Trimming pared 3 bases from V and 0 bases from J, leaving 15 bases between. As DNA, the CDR3 is TGTGCCAGCTCACCGCGGGGGGGAGGTTATAGCAATCAGCCCCAGCATTTT. Protein product: CASSPRGGGYSNQPQHF.

The chain links TRBV27 to TRBJ2-7; no firm D call. The CDR3 sequence is 11 residues long. Looked up from germline, CDR1 is MNHEY and CDR2 is SMNVEV (reference sequence). Trimming left V 5 bases short and J 3 bases short, with 5 bases between. The CDR3, as DNA: TGTGCCAGCAGTCACAACTACGAGCAGTACTTC. Encoded protein: CASSHNYEQYF.

The chain recombines TRBV14 with TRBJ1-1, with D unresolved. The CDR3 length is 14 residues. Germline CDR1 is SGHDN and CDR2 is FVKESK. The germline V and J ends were trimmed by 4 bases and 2 bases, with 11 bases remaining between them. The CDR3 DNA sequence: TGTGCCAGCAGCCTTCAGAGATTTAACACTGAAGCTTTCTTT. Translation: CASSLQRFNTEAFF.

The chain links TRBV18 to TRBJ1-4, with 11 bases aligning to TRBD1. Germline loops: CDR1 KGHSH, CDR2 LQKENI. This CDR3 spans 15 amino acids. The J segment lost 8 bases and the V segment lost 5 bases, leaving 7 bases of the junction unmatched. Here the CDR3 DNA reads TGTGCCAGCTCAGCTGGACAGGGGGCTTGGGAAAAACTGTTTTTT. Its translation is CASSAGQGAWEKLFF.

The sample holds one count of this clone. V is TRBV20-1 and J is TRBJ2-5; the D is unclear. The CDR3 covers 11 residues. In germline, CDR1 is DFQATT, CDR2 SNEGSKA (reference sequence). The ends were cut back, 1 base at V and 5 bases at J, with 5 bases in the middle. CDR3: CSARAVETQYF. In nucleotides, the CDR3 is TGCAGTGCTAGAGCAGTCGAGACCCAGTACTTC.

The J gene is TRBJ1-1, the V gene TRBV2, with 11 bases matching TRBD1. The CDR3 consists of 17 residues. V was clipped by 6 bases and J by 1 base; unmatched bases: 10. Looked up from germline, CDR1 is SNHLY and CDR2 is FYNNEI. CDR3 in DNA: TGTGCCAGCAGCGGAAGGACAGGGGGCTGGGAGAACACTGAAGCTTTCTTT. Translated, it gives CASSGRTGGWENTEAFF.

This clone was recorded once. This chain links TRBV6-1 with TRBJ2-1; TRBD2 matches 13 bases. Looked up from germline, CDR1 is MNHNS and CDR2 is SASEGT. V shed 8 bases, J shed 9 bases, and the junction held 7 bases outside the gene matches. This CDR3 contains 14 residues. This chain's CDR3 is CASVVTSGRGEQFF. Here the CDR3 DNA reads TGTGCCAGCGTAGTAACTAGCGGGAGGGGTGAGCAGTTCTTC.

The chain employs TRBV9 and TRBJ2-6; tentatively, D is TRBD1 (5 bases). CDR3 length: 18 residues. Germline V gene data show CDR1 as SGDLS and CDR2 as YYNGEE. V lost 1 base, J lost 0 bases, and 14 bases lay in between. The CDR3 protein is CASSVSGRVSSGANVLTF. CDR3 nucleotide sequence: TGTGCCAGCAGCGTATCCGGCAGGGTAAGCTCTGGGGCCAACGTCCTGACTTTC.

The chain employs TRBV27 and TRBJ2-3; 8 bases line up with TRBD2. V was pared by 6 bases and J by 5 bases, with 10 bases of the junction left unmatched. The CDR3 sequence is 15 residues long. The germline CDR1 and CDR2 sequences are MNHEY and SMNVEV (reference sequence). The DNA for the CDR3 is TGTGCCAGCAGAATAGCGGGGTCCAGGGTAGATACGCAGTATTTT. Its translation is CASRIAGSRVDTQYF.

Sample share makes this clone medium-sized. The J gene is TRBJ2-1, the V gene TRBV6-5; D is perhaps TRBD1 or TRBD2 (5 bases each). V lost 0 bases and J lost 8, with 8 bases in between. This CDR3 has 13 residues. Germline lookup yields CDR1 MNHEY and CDR2 SVGAGI. CDR3 nucleotide sequence: TGTGCCAGCAGTTACTCGGGGGACGATGAGCAGTTCTTC. Encoded protein: CASSYSGDDEQFF.

The chain employs TRBV5-1 and TRBJ1-6; D perhaps matches TRBD1 (5 bases). Germline CDR1 and CDR2: SGHRS and YFSETQ. This CDR3 has 14 amino acids. The V and J ends lost 3 bases and 9 bases respectively, with 13 bases between them. CDR3 loop: CASSYGGQGSPLHF. The CDR3 region has the DNA TGCGCCAGCAGCTATGGGGGTCAAGGTTCACCCCTCCACTTT.

The genes are TRBV11-2 and TRBJ2-2, with D possibly being TRBD1 (5 bases). V lost 3 bases and J 6 bases, leaving 11 bases between the germline ends. Germline-derived CDR1 and CDR2 are SGHAT and FQNNGV. The CDR3 spans 14 residues. The CDR3, as DNA: TGTGCCAGCAGCTTGGGCAGGGTTCCCGGGGAGCTGTTTTTT. This codes for CASSLGRVPGELFF.

The chain recombines TRBV6-5 with TRBJ2-7; unclear D gene. The CDR3 consists of 15 residues. V was clipped by 0 bases and J by 2 bases, with 11 bases between them. Germline V gives CDR1 MNHEY, CDR2 SVGAGI. The CDR3 here is CASSYSIGSPYEQYF. In nucleotides, the CDR3 is TGTGCCAGCAGTTACTCCATAGGCAGCCCCTACGAGCAGTACTTC.

The chain carries TRBV21-1 and TRBJ2-1; no check of the table's D call, TRBD1, against the DNA was made. TRBV21-1 is a recognized pseudogene. The CDR3 extends over 13 amino acids. CDR3 residues: CASSNHRNNEQFF. CDR3 coding DNA: TGTGCCAGCAGCAATCACAGAAACAATGAGCAGTTCTTC.

In the case of this clone: A clone one base away is much larger, so this may be a read error. The rearrangement links TRBV6-9 to TRBJ2-3; D is ambiguous. The V and J ends lost 5 bases and 2 bases respectively, with 2 bases between them. CDR3 length: 11 residues. Germline CDR1 reads MNHGY; CDR2 reads SVAAGI. CDR3 in DNA: TGTGCCAGCAGTGACACAGATACGCAGTATTTT. Translated, it gives CASSDTDTQYF.

The chain employs TRBV5-1 and TRBJ2-2; TRBD1 aligns across 10 bases. V shed 2 bases and J 6 bases; nucleotides not matched to a gene: 4. CDR1 and CDR2 from the germline V gene are SGHRS and YFSETQ. There are 15 residues in the CDR3. The CDR3, as DNA: TGCGCCAGCAGCTTCGGGACAGGGGACGCCGGGGAGCTGTTTTTT. It specifies CASSFGTGDAGELFF. The full variable domain, its missing parts supplied by reference TRBV5-1 and TRBJ2-2, is KAGVTQTPRYLIKTRGQQVTLSCSPISGHRSVSWYQQTPGQGLQFLFEYFSETQRNKGNFPGRFSGRQFSNSRSEMNVSTLELGDSALYLCASSFGTGDAGELFFGEGSRLTVL.

The chain employs TRBV19 and TRBJ1-2; 8 nucleotides line up with TRBD1. CDR3 length: 13 residues. Trimming at V came to 7 bases and at J to 9 bases, leaving 10 bases not matched to a gene. Germline assignment: CDR1 LNHDA and CDR2 SQIVND (reference sequence). CDR3 residues: CASTRQGHLSYTF. The CDR3 region has the DNA TGTGCCAGTACAAGACAGGGGCATTTAAGCTACACCTTC. The full variable domain, in which reference TRBV19 and TRBJ1-2 provide the parts outside the CDR3, is DGGITQSPKYLFRKEGQNVTLSCEQNLNHDAMYWYRQDPGQGLRLIYYSQIVNDFQKGDIAEGYSVSREKKESFPLTVTSAQKNPTAFYLCASTRQGHLSYTFGSGTRLTVV.